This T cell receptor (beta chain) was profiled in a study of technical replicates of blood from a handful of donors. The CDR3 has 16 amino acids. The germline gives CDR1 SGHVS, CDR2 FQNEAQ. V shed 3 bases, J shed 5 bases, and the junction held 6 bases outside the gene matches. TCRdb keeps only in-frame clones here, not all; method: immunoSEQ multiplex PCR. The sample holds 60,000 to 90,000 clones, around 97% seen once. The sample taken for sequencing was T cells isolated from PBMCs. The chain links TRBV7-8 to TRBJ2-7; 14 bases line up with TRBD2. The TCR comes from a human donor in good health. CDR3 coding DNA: TGTGCCAGCAGCTTCATGACTAGCGGGAGGGTCCACGAGCAGTACTTC. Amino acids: CASSFMTSGRVHEQYF.